This section outlines one TCR beta chain sequence together with its context. Its target is unknown. This specimen comes from a study of cytomegalovirus exposure and HLA in healthy donors. Study results and caveats: Per a later analysis, HLA-associated TCR beta chains showed more clonal expansion than other, equally common TCR beta chains. Reports described diagnosis of cytomegalovirus status by the classifier as highly specific and sensitive.

It was with 60 Vbeta and 13 Jbeta primers that the PCR ran. Generated by immunoSEQ multiplex PCR, the TCRdb table keeps only in-frame clones and is missing some. The data show tens of thousands of clones, with 75% seen just once and around a quarter held by the top ten. Donors were ostensibly healthy at sampling, although undocumented immune exposures were probable. This clonotype originated in a middle-aged woman in good health and CMV-seropositive. Sequenced input: PBMCs.

CDR3 coding DNA: TGTGCCAGCAGCTCCGACAGGGGGCGAGCCGGGGAGCTGTTTTTT. Amino acid sequence: CASSSDRGRAGELFF. This chain uses TRBV7-8 with TRBJ2-2; 10 positions agree with TRBD1. With V trimmed by 4 bases and J by 6 bases, 5 bases remained unmatched. The CDR3 extends over 15 amino acids. In germline, CDR1 is SGHVS, CDR2 FQNEAQ.